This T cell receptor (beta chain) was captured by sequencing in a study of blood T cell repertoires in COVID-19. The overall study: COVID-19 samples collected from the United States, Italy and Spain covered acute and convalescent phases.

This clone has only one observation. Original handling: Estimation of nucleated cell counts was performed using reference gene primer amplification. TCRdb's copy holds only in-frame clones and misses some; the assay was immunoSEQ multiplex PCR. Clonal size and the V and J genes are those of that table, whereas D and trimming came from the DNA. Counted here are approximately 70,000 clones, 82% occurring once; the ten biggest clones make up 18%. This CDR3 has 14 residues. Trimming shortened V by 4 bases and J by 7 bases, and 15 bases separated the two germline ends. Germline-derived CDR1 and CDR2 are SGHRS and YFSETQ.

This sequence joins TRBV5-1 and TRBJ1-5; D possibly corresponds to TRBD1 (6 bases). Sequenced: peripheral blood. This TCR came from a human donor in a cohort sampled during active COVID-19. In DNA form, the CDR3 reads TGCGCCAGCAGCGAACAGGGAAAGGGCCAGCCCCAGCATTTT. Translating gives CASSEQGKGQPQHF. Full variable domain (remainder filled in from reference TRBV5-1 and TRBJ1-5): KAGVTQTPRYLIKTRGQQVTLSCSPISGHRSVSWYQQTPGQGLQFLFEYFSETQRNKGNFPGRFSGRQFSNSRSEMNVSTLELGDSALYLCASSEQGKGQPQHFGDGTRLSIL.